What follows describes a single TCR beta chain. The antigen is undetermined. Random hexamers were used to reverse transcribe the RNA input (about 0.5 to 1 ug). An immunoSEQ multiplex PCR amplified TCR beta CDR3 over 54 Vbeta and 13 Jbeta. TCRdb reprocessed the immunoSEQ multiplex PCR reads with MiXCR, giving one entry per CDR3 protein. The sample records tens of thousands of distinct CDR3 sequences, 90% to 95% being singletons. The sample originates from a study of CD8 T cells in Susac syndrome. The wider study: At blood draw, Susac syndrome patients were therapy-naive, on corticosteroids, or on intravenous immunoglobulin alone. Overall study findings and caveats: It was acknowledged in the study that the number of individuals who were included in its TCR sequencing and HLA analysis was relatively small. Expansion of Susac CD8+ clones peaked in TEMRA cells and in active patients.

The CDR3 is made up of 16 amino acids. The sequence was obtained from a human donor with Susac syndrome. Sequencing was done on a sample of CD8+ T cells from PBMCs. The V gene is TRBV21-1, the J gene TRBJ2-3. TRBV21-1 counts as a pseudogene. The CDR3 bases are TGTGCCAGCAGCGAACCCGAAAGGCTGGGCACAGATACGCAGTATTTT. It codes for CASSEPERLGTDTQYF.